These T cell receptor beta chains were read from a single sample in a study of T-cell reconstitution after alpha-beta-depleted transplantation in children. Each CDR3 protein is one row after TCRdb ran MiXCR on the PCR reads. The sample has 200,000 to 250,000 distinct CDR3 sequences, roughly 7.7% seen once. This sample comprised PBMCs, mostly from graft donor cells, obtained 180 days after TCRalphabeta/CD19-depleted stem cell transplant. The receptors were gathered from a male patient aged 10 to 17 who had a stem cell transplant for acute lymphoblastic leukemia, so the T cells may come from the graft donor. CDR3s include the opening cysteine and the closing phenylalanine or tryptophan. The D gene is left open where the match is weak. Clone size is not always given. Where it is, it says once, few, many or a class for expanded clones.

d_call	j_call	clone_size	v_call	cdr3_aa	cdr3_nt
TRBD1	TRBJ2-3	many	TRBV5-6	CASSLATGRSDTQYF	TGTGCCAGCAGCTTGGCGACAGGGAGATCAGATACGCAGTATTTT
-	TRBJ1-4	many	TRBV7-8	CASSSRRLNEKLFF	TGTGCCAGCAGCTCGAGGCGTCTTAATGAAAAACTGTTTTTT
-	TRBJ1-1	many	TRBV10-3	CAISESRQLNTEAFF	TGTGCCATCAGTGAGTCCAGGCAGTTGAACACTGAAGCTTTCTTT
-	TRBJ2-1	few	TRBV21-1	CASSKGGGEQFF	TGTGCCAGCAGCAAAGGAGGAGGTGAGCAGTTCTTC
TRBD1	TRBJ2-5	many	TRBV20-1	CSARPWDRGQETQYF	TGCAGTGCTAGGCCATGGGACAGGGGGCAAGAGACCCAGTACTTC
-	TRBJ2-1	many	TRBV4-3	CASSQVEAGYNEQFF	TGCGCCAGCAGCCAAGTTGAGGCAGGCTACAATGAGCAGTTCTTC
TRBD1	TRBJ2-1	many	TRBV18	CASSPPTGGFSNNEQFF	TGTGCCAGCTCACCTCCCACAGGGGGCTTTAGTAACAATGAGCAGTTCTTC
-	TRBJ2-7	many	TRBV6-1	CASSRGGSSYEQYF	TGTGCCAGCAGCCGAGGGGGGAGCTCCTACGAGCAGTACTTC
-	TRBJ1-1	few	TRBV6-5	CASSSRPEVDTEAFF	TGTGCCAGCAGTTCCAGACCGGAGGTGGACACTGAAGCTTTCTTT
TRBD2	TRBJ2-1	many	TRBV4-2	CASSPPSQRGKNEQFF	TGTGCCAGCAGCCCCCCTTCCCAGCGGGGTAAGAATGAGCAGTTCTTC
-	TRBJ2-7	many	TRBV11-2	CASSRVPSGSYEQYF	TGTGCCAGCAGCCGCGTACCCTCCGGATCCTACGAGCAGTACTTC
TRBD2	TRBJ2-2	-	TRBV20-1	CSARPSGRPEGELFF	TGCAGTGCTAGACCCAGCGGGAGGCCGGAGGGGGAGCTGTTTTTT
-	TRBJ2-1	many	TRBV10-3	CAISESGVGFNEQFF	TGTGCCATCAGTGAGTCGGGGGTGGGATTCAATGAGCAGTTCTTC
-	TRBJ1-3	many	TRBV2	CASSERDSSGNTIYF	TGTGCCAGCAGTGAGCGCGACAGCTCTGGAAACACCATATATTTT
TRBD1	TRBJ2-1	many	TRBV29-1	CSASGQEYNEQFF	TGCAGCGCGTCAGGACAGGAGTACAATGAGCAGTTCTTC
TRBD2	TRBJ2-1	many	TRBV7-6	CASSELAGVNEQFF	TGTGCCAGCAGCGAACTAGCGGGAGTAAATGAGCAGTTCTTC
-	TRBJ2-3	many	TRBV5-5	CASSLRGEVDTQYF	TGTGCCAGCAGCTTGAGAGGGGAGGTAGATACGCAGTATTTT
TRBD2	TRBJ2-3	-	TRBV4-2	CASSLLSGLAGFPTDTQYF	TGTGCCAGCAGCCTACTCTCCGGACTAGCGGGATTCCCCACAGATACGCAGTATTTT
-	TRBJ2-5	many	TRBV18	CASSPRGSETQYF	TGTGCCAGCTCACCAAGGGGGAGCGAGACCCAGTACTTC
TRBD1	TRBJ2-7	many	TRBV10-3	CAISPEGQGVVYEQYF	TGTGCCATCAGCCCAGAGGGACAGGGGGTGGTCTACGAGCAGTACTTC
-	TRBJ2-1	many	TRBV9	CASSVDDGEQFF	TGTGCCAGCAGCGTAGATGATGGTGAGCAGTTCTTC
-	TRBJ2-4	many	TRBV5-1	CASSLVEGENIQYF	TGCGCCAGCAGCTTGGTTGAGGGCGAAAACATTCAGTACTTC
-	TRBJ1-2	few	TRBV5-1	CASSFGGGTYGYTF	TGCGCCAGCAGCTTCGGTGGGGGAACCTATGGCTACACCTTC
TRBD1	TRBJ2-7	many	TRBV5-1	CASWGGTGRNEQYF	TGCGCCTCCTGGGGGGGGACAGGGAGAAACGAGCAGTACTTC
-	TRBJ1-1	many	TRBV7-2	CASSFFNTEAFF	TGTGCCAGCAGCTTTTTTAACACTGAAGCTTTCTTT
-	TRBJ1-2	many	TRBV3-1	CASSQDFGDYGYTF	TGTGCCAGCAGCCAAGATTTCGGGGACTATGGCTACACCTTC
-	TRBJ2-7	many	TRBV6-1	CATMPPKPLSYEQYF	TGTGCCACAATGCCCCCCAAGCCCCTCTCCTACGAGCAGTACTTC
TRBD1	TRBJ2-7	-	TRBV20-1	CSARDFRDRSIYPYEQYF	TGCAGTGCTAGAGATTTTCGGGACAGGTCGATATACCCCTACGAGCAGTACTTC
TRBD1	TRBJ2-3	many	TRBV7-3	CASSRRDRKTDTQYF	TGTGCCAGCAGTCGCCGGGACAGGAAAACAGATACGCAGTATTTT
-	TRBJ1-1	many	TRBV28	CASSPRGAGNTEAFF	TGTGCCAGCAGTCCCCGGGGGGCTGGGAACACTGAAGCTTTCTTT
-	TRBJ1-4	many	TRBV5-1	CASSPTGPTNEKLFF	TGCGCCAGCAGCCCTACAGGTCCAACTAATGAAAAACTGTTTTTT
-	TRBJ1-1	many	TRBV11-2	CASSFMTGNTEAFF	TGTGCCAGCAGCTTCATGACAGGGAACACTGAAGCTTTCTTT
-	TRBJ2-2	many	TRBV7-3	CASSQGGSGNTGELFF	TGTGCCAGCAGCCAAGGGGGGAGCGGCAACACCGGGGAGCTGTTTTTT
-	TRBJ2-3	many	TRBV3-1	CASSPWTTHTDTQYF	TGTGCCAGCAGCCCTTGGACTACACACACAGATACGCAGTATTTT
-	TRBJ1-1	many	TRBV7-3	CASSFPPDLNTEAFF	TGTGCCAGCAGCTTCCCTCCGGACCTGAACACTGAAGCTTTCTTT
TRBD1	TRBJ1-4	many	TRBV28	CASTAGTGYEKLFF	TGTGCCAGCACGGCGGGGACAGGTTATGAAAAACTGTTTTTT
-	TRBJ2-2	many	TRBV7-9	CASSLNVGELFF	TGTGCCAGCAGCTTAAACGTCGGGGAGCTGTTTTTT
-	TRBJ1-1	many	TRBV27	CASSLTRGSEAFF	TGTGCCAGCAGTTTAACCAGGGGTTCGGAAGCTTTCTTT
TRBD1	TRBJ2-3	many	TRBV29-1	CSINRGGTDTQYF	TGCAGCATAAACAGGGGAGGCACAGATACGCAGTATTTT
TRBD2	TRBJ2-3	few	TRBV6-2/TRBV6-3	CASSKSGRAADTQYF	TGTGCCAGCAGTAAAAGCGGGAGGGCCGCAGATACGCAGTATTTT
-	TRBJ2-5	many	TRBV25-1	CASSESSPKGTQYF	TGTGCCAGCAGTGAATCTAGCCCAAAAGGGACCCAGTACTTC
-	TRBJ2-1	many	TRBV10-3	CAIKGSASYNEQFF	TGTGCCATCAAGGGCAGCGCATCCTACAATGAGCAGTTCTTC
TRBD2	TRBJ2-1	many	TRBV11-1	CASSNLAGGYNEQFF	TGTGCCAGCAGCAACTTAGCGGGGGGGTACAATGAGCAGTTCTTC
-	TRBJ1-6	many	TRBV10-2	CASSDESSYNSPLHF	TGCGCCAGCAGTGATGAGAGCTCCTATAATTCACCCCTCCACTTT
TRBD1	TRBJ1-6	few	TRBV18	CASSLSDRGNSPLHF	TGTGCCAGCTCACTTTCAGACAGGGGCAACTCACCCCTCCACTTT
TRBD1	TRBJ1-4	many	TRBV29-1	CSVPGQGSATNEKLFF	TGCAGCGTTCCGGGACAGGGGTCTGCAACTAATGAAAAACTGTTTTTT
-	TRBJ2-3	few	TRBV7-9	CASSHARVVYRTDTQYF	TGTGCCAGCAGCCACGCAAGGGTAGTATACAGGACAGATACGCAGTATTTT
-	TRBJ1-1	many	TRBV6-2/TRBV6-3	CASSWAVILNTEAFF	TGTGCCAGCAGTTGGGCGGTGATACTGAACACTGAAGCTTTCTTT
-	TRBJ1-5	many	TRBV7-9	CASSLKSEKDQPQHF	TGTGCCAGCAGCTTAAAATCGGAAAAGGATCAGCCCCAGCATTTT
TRBD2	TRBJ2-2	many	TRBV14	CASSPRTSGGTGELFF	TGTGCCAGCAGCCCAAGGACTAGCGGGGGAACCGGGGAGCTGTTTTTT
TRBD1	TRBJ2-1	-	TRBV2	CASSTGGAINEQFF	TGTGCCAGCAGTACAGGGGGCGCGATCAATGAGCAGTTCTTC
TRBD1	TRBJ2-7	many	TRBV18	CASSPGTGWNEQYF	TGTGCCAGCTCACCCGGGACAGGGTGGAACGAGCAGTACTTC
TRBD1	TRBJ1-1	many	TRBV10-3	CAIRPGQGNTEAFF	TGTGCCATCAGACCGGGACAGGGTAACACTGAAGCTTTCTTT
-	TRBJ1-4	many	TRBV27	CASSRTNEKLFF	TGTGCCAGCAGTCGAACTAATGAAAAACTGTTTTTT
TRBD2	TRBJ2-1	few	TRBV12-3/TRBV12-4	CTSSPSLGRGRSHNEQFF	TGTACCAGCAGTCCGAGTTTGGGTCGCGGGAGGTCCCACAATGAGCAGTTCTTC
-	TRBJ1-1	many	TRBV12-3/TRBV12-4	CASSPWAGTEAFF	TGTGCCAGCAGTCCATGGGCGGGCACTGAAGCTTTCTTT
-	TRBJ1-2	many	TRBV28	CASAGTPYGYTF	TGTGCCAGCGCGGGCACCCCCTATGGCTACACCTTC
-	TRBJ2-7	few	TRBV25-1	CASSEPLPGAYEQYF	TGTGCCAGCAGTGAGCCCCTCCCGGGGGCCTACGAGCAGTACTTC
TRBD1	TRBJ1-5	many	TRBV12-3/TRBV12-4	CASTTDRGDQPQHF	TGTGCCAGCACCACAGACAGGGGTGATCAGCCCCAGCATTTT
TRBD1	TRBJ1-5	many	TRBV2	CASSGDRDSNQPQHF	TGTGCCAGCAGCGGGGACAGGGATAGCAATCAGCCCCAGCATTTT